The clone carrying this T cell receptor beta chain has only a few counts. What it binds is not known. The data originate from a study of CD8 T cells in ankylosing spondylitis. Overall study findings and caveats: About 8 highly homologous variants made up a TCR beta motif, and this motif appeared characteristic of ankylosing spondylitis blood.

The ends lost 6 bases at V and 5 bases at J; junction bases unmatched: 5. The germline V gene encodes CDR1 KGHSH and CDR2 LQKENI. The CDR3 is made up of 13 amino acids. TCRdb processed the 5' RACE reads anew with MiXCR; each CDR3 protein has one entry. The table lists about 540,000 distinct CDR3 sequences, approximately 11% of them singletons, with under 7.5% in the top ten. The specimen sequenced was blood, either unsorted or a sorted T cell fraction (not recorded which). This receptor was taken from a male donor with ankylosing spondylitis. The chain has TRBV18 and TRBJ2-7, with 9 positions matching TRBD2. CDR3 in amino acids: CASSRSGSDEQYV. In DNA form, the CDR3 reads TGTGCCAGCTCGCGTAGCGGGAGTGACGAGCAGTACGTC.